Given below is one TCR beta chain in context. V lost 5 bases to trimming and J lost 8 bases, with 21 bases between them. This CDR3 comprises 14 residues. CDR1 is GTSNPN, CDR2 SVGIG, per germline (reference sequence). The data were obtained in a study of blood T cell repertoires in COVID-19. At the level of the study: COVID-19 samples, acute and convalescent, were from the United States, Italy and Spain. T cells, B-cell-depleted T cells, or PBMCs provided the cDNA or gDNA that served as material.

As processed by the authors: Amplification from reference gene primers served as the basis for estimated nucleated cell counts. Clones were read by immunoSEQ multiplex PCR, and TCRdb kept only the in-frame ones, dropping some. D and trimming come from the DNA, and the V and J calls and clone size come from that table. Of over 50,000 clones in the sample, more than 70% were seen once. The sequence came from a man aged 55 to 70 with acute or convalescent COVID-19. The sequenced material came from peripheral blood. This sequence joins TRBV30 and TRBJ1-2; TRBD1 might be the D (6 bases). This CDR3 is CAWEPKPRDKGYTF. The CDR3 DNA reads as TGTGCCTGGGAACCGAAACCCCGGGACAAGGGCTACACCTTC.